This entry features one TCR beta chain sequence. The sample holds a few counts of this clone. Its antigen has not been determined. No clone much larger than this one lies a single base away; base qualities are absent. These data are taken from a study of OX40 agonist ivuxolimab in advanced cancers. In terms of the full investigation: The costimulatory receptor OX40 (CD134) was targeted by ivuxolimab, a fully human IgG2 agonistic monoclonal antibody. Intravenous ivuxolimab was administered to patients every 2 weeks at six dose levels: 0.01, 0.1, 0.3, 1.5, 3 and 10 mg/kg. Among the roughly 50 dose-escalation patients, around 20 had hepatocellular carcinoma, roughly 15 melanoma, 9 renal cell carcinoma and 9 head and neck cancer. In the dose-escalation cohort, 75% to 85% of patients were male, and the mean age was approximately 60 years with a range of roughly 20 to 79. Prior anti-PD-1, anti-PD-L1 or anti-CTLA-4 therapy was permitted, and approximately 42% of dose-escalation patients had received checkpoint inhibitors. Partial responses occurred in three dose-escalation patients, of whom one had hepatocellular carcinoma and two had cutaneous melanoma. The point of sequencing TCRbeta in the periphery was to test whether ivuxolimab changed TCR sequence diversity and drove clonal T-cell expansion. The paper covers the monotherapy dose-escalation part of the phase I ivuxolimab trial, which included N ≈ 57 patients. Study-level results and caveats: Low levels of normalized T-cell clonal expansion were also seen in some patients who did not respond. Clonal expansion of both CD4+ and CD8+ blood T cells was observed from baseline to week 6 at doses 0.1 to 3.0 mg/kg. The antigen specificity of the peripheral T cells that underwent clonal expansion was not determined. After ivuxolimab, more expanded clones were found on average in CD8+ T cells than in CD4+ T cells. In the 0.1-3.0 mg/kg groups, partial responders were among the patients with the lowest normalized peripheral clonal expansion, particularly in CD8+ T cells.

To sequence the TCRbeta CDR3 region, genomic DNA was isolated from the sorted cells. TCRbeta CDR3 regions were sequenced using the immunoSEQ Assay. TCRdb stores this immuneACCESS table with in-frame sequences only. Part of the clones is absent; in the studies checked, under half of the shortfall reflects unresolved V genes, and no reason is known for the rest. In all, the sample holds about 35,000 clones, and about three quarters of those were seen once. The top ten clones comprise under 25% of the sample. Patients with a history of autoimmune disease or receiving systemic immunosuppression were excluded from the trial. Peripheral blood for TCR sequencing was collected from all dose cohorts at baseline, on cycle 4 day 1, and on cycle 7 day 1. The samples were taken from a phase I, first-in-human, multicenter, open-label dose-escalation trial of ivuxolimab. Adults with locally advanced or metastatic head and neck squamous cell, hepatocellular, melanoma or renal cell carcinoma were enrolled in the trial. Before TCR sequencing, CD4+ T cells and CD8+ T cells were sorted from peripheral blood as separate populations.

The origin of this receptor is an adult with an advanced solid tumor such as melanoma, head and neck, liver or kidney cancer. The sequencing here drew on CD4+ or CD8+ T cells sorted from blood, taken in a trial of the OX40 agonist ivuxolimab.

Read as DNA, the sequence is TGTGCCAGCAGCTTAACGGGGGCTTCCTACGAGCAGTACTTC. This yields the protein CASSLTGASYEQYF. The sequence links TRBV7-2 to TRBJ2-7; the D segment is perhaps TRBD1 or TRBD2, each sharing 6 matched bases. V is reduced by 2 bases and J by 1 base, leaving a spacing of 9 bases between them. CDR1 and CDR2 were assigned from the germline V gene as SGHTA and FQGNSA. Counted from cysteine to phenylalanine, this CDR3 has 14 amino acids. Only the CDR3 region is kept as DNA, spanning 42 bases read in frame from base 1.